This TCR beta chain was obtained from a study of CD8 T cells in Susac syndrome (dated by TCRdb to between 2019 and 2020). In the study overall: Repertoire sequencing was used to test whether CD8+ T cell activation and differentiation in Susac syndrome was antigen driven. Clonality of the CD8+ T cell repertoire was compared between eleven to twelve healthy donors, roughly 14 Susac syndrome patients and 15 multiple sclerosis patients. The investigation overall reported the following: The study acknowledged that relatively few individuals were included in the TCR sequencing and HLA analysis.

Notes on this clonotype: The clone's antigen remains unknown. No much larger clonotype is one base removed from it; base qualities were not supplied.

V gives up 5 bases and J gives up 5 bases, and the segment between their germline ends measures 18 bases. CDR1 and CDR2 (SEHNR, FQNEAQ) derive from the germline V gene (reference sequence). Reading from cysteine to phenylalanine, the CDR3 counts 15 amino acids. The sequence is cut down to CDR3 DNA, 45 bases in frame from base 1. RNA was extracted using the RNeasy kit, and about 0.45 to 1 microgram was reverse transcribed with random hexamers. The immunoSEQ multiplex PCR assay, which covers 54 Vbeta and 13 Jbeta segments, was used to amplify TCR beta CDR3 regions. Bias from PCR amplification was corrected by using a synthetic template baseline for primer optimization and for computational correction. The published analysis was carried out like this. Reads were assigned to V, D and J genes according to IMGT and analyzed in immunoSEQ Analyzer, with only productive sequences retained. Clonality was calculated as one minus the Shannon entropy normalized by log2 of the number of productive unique sequences. For each patient and control, public and private clones were evaluated within the 100 most prevalent clones. Clones were defined as Susac-specific if absent from the healthy and MS cohorts, from 1052 published viral clones and from other ImmuneACCESS disease sequences. TCRdb reran the public reads through fastp at Q25 and MiXCR, keeping productive beta chains. Each entry is one CDR3 protein sequence, shown with its most common DNA and genes. The authors' filters were not applied to this entry. This sample gives fewer than 250,000 distinct CDR3 sequences in total; about 90% of them show up just once. About 0.15% of the sample comes from the top ten.

High-throughput TCR beta sequencing profiled peripheral blood CD8+ and CD4+ T cells from healthy donors, Susac syndrome patients and multiple sclerosis patients. Treatment-naive patients with stable or active relapsing-remitting disease fulfilling revised McDonald criteria were used as multiple sclerosis controls. CD8+ TEMRA cells were enriched by FACS, while bulk CD8+ and CD4+ T cells were purified by magnetic negative isolation. Blood was collected in EDTA tubes and processed within 24 hours, with PBMCs isolated through density gradient centrifugation. PBMCs intended for TCR sequencing were cryopreserved in liquid nitrogen and were subsequently thawed in a 37 degrees C water bath. The sorted or isolated CD4+, CD8+ and CD8+ TEMRA cells reached a purity of at least 90%.

This sequence uses TRBV7-9 and TRBJ2-5; no D segment can be confidently identified. This sequence was found in a human donor with multiple sclerosis. The specimen sequenced was CD8+ T cells from PBMCs. For the CDR3, the sequence is CASSPPLGYDETQYF. The nucleotide sequence reads as follows: TGTGCCAGCAGCCCGCCATTAGGGTATGACGAGACCCAGTACTTC.